This passage covers 22 T cell receptor beta chains from one sample sequenced in a study of identical twins. TCRdb recomputed calls from the 5' RACE reads with MiXCR, one row per CDR3 protein. The data show some 1,600,000 distinct CDR3 sequences, roughly a third seen once. The sequenced material came from cord blood. The receptor source for this set is a newborn girl in good health.

This chain uses TRBV27 with TRBJ2-7, with D tentatively TRBD2 (6 bases). The CDR3 is made up of 15 amino acids. The germline V gene encodes CDR1 MNHEY and CDR2 SMNVEV (reference sequence). Trimming shortened V by 3 bases and J by 3 bases, and 15 bases separated the two germline ends. The chain's CDR3 is CASSFTAGEFYEQYF. The CDR3 bases are TGTGCCAGCAGTTTCACAGCGGGTGAATTCTACGAGCAGTACTTC.

The rearrangement joins TRBV28 to TRBJ2-3, with D possibly matching TRBD1 (6 bases). CDR1 and CDR2 from the germline V gene are MDHEN and SYDVKM. The CDR3 contains 13 residues. Trimming cost V 2 bases and J 6 bases, with 9 bases left between them. DNA of the CDR3: TGTGCCAGCAGTTTAGGACAGTATGATACGCAGTATTTT. The encoded protein is CASSLGQYDTQYF.

This clonotype has more than one count but fewer than ten. This chain links TRBV20-1 with TRBJ2-1; 7 bases are a match to TRBD2. The CDR3 consists of 14 residues. Trimming at V came to 2 bases and at J to 4 bases, leaving 5 bases not matched to a gene. Germline lookup yields CDR1 DFQATT and CDR2 SNEGSKA (reference sequence). The CDR3 spells CSARPAGLYNEQFF. The CDR3 DNA reads as TGCAGTGCTAGACCAGCGGGATTATACAATGAGCAGTTCTTC.

Worth noting for this clonotype: This may be a read error, as it is one base from a much larger clone. The chain combines TRBV7-2 with TRBJ1-2, with D possibly TRBD1 on 6 matching bases. Germline-derived CDR1 and CDR2 are SGHTA and FQGNSA. The CDR3 sequence is 16 residues long. CDR3 DNA sequence: TGTGCCAGCAGCTTTACCCACAGGGCCACTAACTATAGCTACACCTTC. This gives the protein CASSFTHRATNYSYTF.

This clonotype was counted many times. The chain recombines TRBV20-1 with TRBJ2-1; TRBD2 might be the D (5 bases). The germline gives CDR1 DFQATT, CDR2 SNEGSKA (reference sequence). CDR3 size: 17 residues. The V end was cut by 0 bases, the J end by 0 bases, with 15 bases between. CDR3 residues: CSARDRRRTPSYNEQFF. The CDR3 bases are TGCAGTGCTAGAGATCGGAGGCGAACCCCCTCCTACAATGAGCAGTTCTTC.

This clonotype was seen only a few times. V and J are TRBV2 and TRBJ1-5, with D tentatively TRBD1 (6 bases). The CDR3 has 17 amino acids. V was trimmed by 3 bases and J by 8 bases, leaving 23 bases between them. Germline V gene lookup returns CDR1 SNHLY and CDR2 FYNNEI. The CDR3 coding sequence is TGTGCCAGCAGTGACGGCAGGGGAAGGGAATGGAAAAAGCCCCAGCATTTT. Residues: CASSDGRGREWKKPQHF.

The rearrangement uses TRBV3-1 and TRBJ2-3; D is perhaps TRBD1 or TRBD2 (6 bases each). In germline, CDR1 is LGHDT, CDR2 YNNKEL (reference sequence). V was shortened by 2 bases and J by 0 bases, with 9 bases between the two germline ends. This CDR3 region has 15 residues. The CDR3 DNA reads as TGTGCCAGCAGCCAACGGGGGCCCAGCACAGATACGCAGTATTTT. Translation: CASSQRGPSTDTQYF.

This clonotype was found a few times. This chain connects TRBV11-2 to TRBJ2-1; D is unresolved. The germline V and J ends were trimmed by 0 bases and 9 bases, with 6 bases remaining between them. This CDR3 is built from 12 residues. The germline V gene has CDR1 SGHAT and CDR2 FQNNGV. CDR3: CASSLEKTEQFF. DNA of the CDR3: TGTGCCAGCAGCTTAGAAAAAACTGAGCAGTTCTTC. The variable domain in full, completed from reference TRBV11-2 and TRBJ2-1, reads EAGVAQSPRYKIIEKRQSVAFWCNPISGHATLYWYQQILGQGPKLLIQFQNNGVVDDSQLPKDRFSAERLKGVDSTLKIQPAKLEDSAVYLCASSLEKTEQFFGPGTRLTVL.

This chain links TRBV10-3 with TRBJ2-1; D is ambiguous. Gene TRBJ2-7 matches the end of the DNA better, so the J call may be wrong. Germline values: CDR1 ENHRY, CDR2 SYGVKD. The CDR3 is 15 amino acids. The CDR3 nucleotides are TGTGCCATCAGTGAGTCAAGTAGCTCCTACAATGAGCAGTACTTC. It codes for CAISESSSSYNEQYF.

This clonotype was seen a handful of times. The chain is built from TRBV7-2 and TRBJ2-5; D remains unclear. The germline CDR1 and CDR2 sequences are SGHTA and FQGNSA. The CDR3 loop spans 14 amino acids. Trimming left V 2 bases short and J 5 bases short, with 12 bases between. The CDR3 here is CASSLRSGWETQYF. CDR3 bases: TGTGCCAGCAGCTTAAGATCGGGTTGGGAGACCCAGTACTTC.

This chain connects TRBV28 to TRBJ1-5; the D is unclear. Germline V gives CDR1 MDHEN, CDR2 SYDVKM. CDR3 length equals 14 residues. V was cut by 2 bases and J by 5 bases, with 10 bases left in between. In DNA form, the CDR3 reads TGTGCCAGCAGTTTAGAGTTGGAACATCAGCCCCAGCATTTT. Translation gives CASSLELEHQPQHF.

In its sample, this clonotype was seen many times. The junction departs from the called germline gene at one end, perhaps through a read error. The chain carries TRBV3-1 and TRBJ2-7, with TRBD2 matching 8 bases. This CDR3 spans 14 amino acids. Germline V gene lookup returns CDR1 LGHDT and CDR2 YNNKEL (reference sequence). DNA of the CDR3: TGCGCCAGCAGCCGACTAGCGAGCTCCTACGAGCAGTACTTC. Translating gives CASSRLASSYEQYF.

The V gene is TRBV6-2 or TRBV6-3, the J gene TRBJ1-5, with D possibly being TRBD1 (6 bases). Germline values: CDR1 MNHEY, CDR2 SVGEGT. V gave up 2 bases and J gave up 3 bases, with 8 bases separating them. The CDR3 length is 14 residues. The chain's CDR3 is CASSYRDTNQPQHF. CDR3 nucleotides: TGTGCCAGCAGTTACCGGGACACCAATCAGCCCCAGCATTTT.

The chain carries TRBV29-1 and TRBJ1-2; D not certain. Looked up from germline, CDR1 is SQVTM and CDR2 is ANQGSEA. Trimming pared 1 base from V and 8 bases from J, leaving 11 bases between. The CDR3 covers 12 residues. Written as DNA, the CDR3 is TGCAGCGTTGAAGGGGCCCGGGGAGGCTACACCTTC. Translating gives CSVEGARGGYTF.

The chain carries TRBV20-1 and TRBJ1-2; D uncertain. Trimming pared 4 bases from V and 4 bases from J, leaving 13 bases between. The CDR3 is made up of 13 amino acids. The germline V gene has CDR1 DFQATT and CDR2 SNEGSKA (reference sequence). The CDR3 loop is CSATLPRPYGYTF. The CDR3 nucleotides read TGCAGTGCTACTCTTCCACGACCCTATGGCTACACCTTC.

V usage is TRBV6-6 and J usage is TRBJ2-3; D unresolved. V lost 4 bases and J lost 2, with 10 bases in between. Germline V gives CDR1 MNHNY, CDR2 SVGAGI (reference sequence). The CDR3 covers 14 residues. CDR3 bases: TGTGCCAGCAGTTTTGATATTGCCACAGATACGCAGTATTTT. Amino acid sequence: CASSFDIATDTQYF.

This clonotype was seen a few times. The V and J genes are TRBV24-1 and TRBJ2-5, with 11 bases aligning to TRBD2. Germline V gene lookup returns CDR1 KGHDR and CDR2 SFDVKD. V shed 3 bases and J 1 base; nucleotides not matched to a gene: 3. The CDR3 extends over 16 amino acids. DNA for the CDR3: TGTGCCACCAGTGATCCCGGGACTAGCGGCCAAGAGACCCAGTACTTC. Its protein product is CATSDPGTSGQETQYF.

The V and J genes are TRBV6-2 or TRBV6-3 and TRBJ1-5, with unresolved D. Trimming took off 6 bases at V and 0 bases at J, with 15 bases between the two ends. The germline CDR1 and CDR2 sequences are MNHEY and SVGEGT. This CDR3 spans 16 amino acids. The CDR3 sequence is CASRSWAGHSNQPQHF. CDR3 DNA: TGTGCCAGCAGGTCATGGGCAGGCCATAGCAATCAGCCCCAGCATTTT.

The gene calls are TRBV12-3 or TRBV12-4 and TRBJ2-3; D perhaps matches TRBD2 (6 bases). The CDR3 length is 19 residues. Trimming pared 2 bases from V and 3 bases from J, leaving 24 bases between. CDR3 loop: CASSLWGKSWGERTDTQYF. CDR3 bases: TGTGCCAGCAGTTTATGGGGCAAGTCTTGGGGGGAGAGAACAGATACGCAGTATTTT.

V gene TRBV6-6 combines with J gene TRBJ1-2, with 10 positions matching TRBD1. With 2 bases clipped from V and 6 bases from J, the junction kept 3 bases outside the gene matches. This CDR3 is built from 14 residues. Per germline, CDR1 MNHNY and CDR2 SVGAGI (reference sequence). CDR3 region: CASSYPTGGNGYTF. DNA for the CDR3: TGTGCCAGCAGTTACCCGACAGGGGGCAATGGCTACACCTTC.

The chain employs TRBV2 and TRBJ2-4; D may match TRBD1 or TRBD2 (5 bases each). The J call may be incorrect, as the DNA end agrees better with TRBJ2-7. Germline CDR1 and CDR2: SNHLY and FYNNEI. The CDR3 contains 11 residues. The CDR3 coding sequence is TGTGCCAGCAGTATCGGGGCCGAGCAGTACTTC. Protein sequence: CASSIGAEQYF.

This clonotype was observed a few times. The V gene is TRBV6-1, the J gene TRBJ2-7; TRBD2 is a possible D gene (5 bases). The CDR3 is 14 residues long. CDR1 and CDR2 from the germline V gene are MNHNS and SASEGT. The ends were cut back, 7 bases at V and 0 bases at J, with 13 bases in the middle. The CDR3 here is CASIRRGSSYEQYF. The CDR3 coding sequence is TGTGCCAGCATACGTCGTGGGAGCTCCTACGAGCAGTACTTC.